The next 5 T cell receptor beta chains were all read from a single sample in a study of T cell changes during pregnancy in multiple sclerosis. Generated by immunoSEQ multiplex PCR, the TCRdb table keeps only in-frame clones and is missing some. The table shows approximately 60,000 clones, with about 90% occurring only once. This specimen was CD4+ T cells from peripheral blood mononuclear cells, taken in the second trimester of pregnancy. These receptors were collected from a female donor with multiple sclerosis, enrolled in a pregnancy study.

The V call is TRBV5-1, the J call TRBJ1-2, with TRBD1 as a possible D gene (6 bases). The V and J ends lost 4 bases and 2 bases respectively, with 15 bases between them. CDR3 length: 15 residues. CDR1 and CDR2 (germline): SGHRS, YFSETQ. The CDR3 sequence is CASSQDRLSNYGYTF. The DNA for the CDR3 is TGCGCCAGCAGCCAGGACAGACTATCAAACTATGGCTACACCTTC.

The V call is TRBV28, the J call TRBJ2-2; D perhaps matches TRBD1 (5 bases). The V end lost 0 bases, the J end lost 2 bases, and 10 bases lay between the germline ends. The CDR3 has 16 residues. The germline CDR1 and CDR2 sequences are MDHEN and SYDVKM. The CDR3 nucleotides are TGTGCCAGCAGTTTATGGGGCCAGGGAAACACCGGGGAGCTGTTTTTT. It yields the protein CASSLWGQGNTGELFF.

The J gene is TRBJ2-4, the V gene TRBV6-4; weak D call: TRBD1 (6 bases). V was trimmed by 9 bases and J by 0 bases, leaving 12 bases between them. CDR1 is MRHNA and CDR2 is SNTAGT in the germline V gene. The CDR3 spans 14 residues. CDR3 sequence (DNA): TGTGCCAGGGACAGCAAGATAGCCAAAAACATTCAGTACTTC. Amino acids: CARDSKIAKNIQYF.

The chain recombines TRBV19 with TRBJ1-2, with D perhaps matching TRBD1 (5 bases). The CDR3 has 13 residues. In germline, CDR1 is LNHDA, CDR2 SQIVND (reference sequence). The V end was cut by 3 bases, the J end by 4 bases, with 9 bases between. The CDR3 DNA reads TGTGCCAGTAGTATGGGGCGGATCTATGGCTACACCTTC. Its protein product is CASSMGRIYGYTF.

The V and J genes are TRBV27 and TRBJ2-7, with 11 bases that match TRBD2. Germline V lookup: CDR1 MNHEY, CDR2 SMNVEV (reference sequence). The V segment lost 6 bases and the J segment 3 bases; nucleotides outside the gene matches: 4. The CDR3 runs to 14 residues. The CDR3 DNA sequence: TGTGCCAGCAGCCGACTAGCGGGGTACTACGAGCAGTACTTC. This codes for CASSRLAGYYEQYF.